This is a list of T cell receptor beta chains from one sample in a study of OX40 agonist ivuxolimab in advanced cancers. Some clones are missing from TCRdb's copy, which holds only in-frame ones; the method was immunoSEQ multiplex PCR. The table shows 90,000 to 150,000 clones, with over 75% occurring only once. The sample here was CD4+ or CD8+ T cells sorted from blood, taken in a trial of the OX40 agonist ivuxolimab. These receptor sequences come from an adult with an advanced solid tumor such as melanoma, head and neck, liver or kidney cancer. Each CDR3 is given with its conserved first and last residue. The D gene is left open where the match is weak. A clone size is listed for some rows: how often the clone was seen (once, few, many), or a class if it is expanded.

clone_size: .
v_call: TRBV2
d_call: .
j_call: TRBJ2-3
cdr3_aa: CASTTTGDTQYF
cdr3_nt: TGTGCCAGCACCACCACAGGAGATACGCAGTATTTT

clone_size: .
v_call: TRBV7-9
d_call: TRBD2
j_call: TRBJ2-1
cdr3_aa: CASSVETSGANNEQFF
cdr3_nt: TGTGCCAGCAGCGTCGAGACTAGCGGGGCAAACAATGAGCAGTTCTTC

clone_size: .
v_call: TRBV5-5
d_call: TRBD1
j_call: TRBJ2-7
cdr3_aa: CASSLLGTGGSYEQYF
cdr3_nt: TGTGCCAGCAGCTTGCTAGGGACAGGGGGCTCCTACGAGCAGTACTTC

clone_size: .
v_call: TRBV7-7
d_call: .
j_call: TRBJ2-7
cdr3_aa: CASSSEGPYEQYF
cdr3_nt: TGTGCCAGCAGCTCGGAGGGGCCCTACGAGCAGTACTTC

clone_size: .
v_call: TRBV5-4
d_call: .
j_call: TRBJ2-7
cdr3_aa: CASSLGGSGSYEQYF
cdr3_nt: TGTGCCAGCAGCTTGGGAGGTAGCGGCTCCTACGAGCAGTACTTC

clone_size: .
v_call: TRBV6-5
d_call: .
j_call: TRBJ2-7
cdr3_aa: CASSFQESSYEQYF
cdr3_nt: TGTGCCAGCAGTTTCCAAGAGAGCTCCTACGAGCAGTACTTC

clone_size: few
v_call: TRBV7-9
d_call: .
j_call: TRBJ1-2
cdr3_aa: CASSPTDPRREGYTF
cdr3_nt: TGTGCCAGCAGCCCGACAGATCCCAGGAGGGAAGGCTACACCTTC

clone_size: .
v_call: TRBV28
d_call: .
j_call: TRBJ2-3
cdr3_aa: CASCGTEGGTDTQYF
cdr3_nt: TGTGCCAGTTGTGGGACGGAGGGGGGCACAGATACGCAGTATTTT

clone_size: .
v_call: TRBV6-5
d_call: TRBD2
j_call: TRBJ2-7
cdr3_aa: CAAGDFGEQYF
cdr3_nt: TGTGCGGCGGGGGACTTTGGCGAGCAGTACTTC

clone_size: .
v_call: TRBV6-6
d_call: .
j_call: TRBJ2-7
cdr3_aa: CASKAPSLDEQYF
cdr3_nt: TGTGCCAGCAAAGCTCCCTCCCTAGACGAGCAGTACTTC

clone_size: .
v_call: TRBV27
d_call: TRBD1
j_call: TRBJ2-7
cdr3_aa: CASSPSPGTGTYEQYF
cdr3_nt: TGTGCCAGCAGCCCCAGTCCCGGGACAGGGACCTACGAGCAGTACTTC

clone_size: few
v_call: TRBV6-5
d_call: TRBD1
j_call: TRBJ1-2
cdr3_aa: CASSYSQGAAYGYTF
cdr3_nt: TGTGCCAGCAGTTACTCACAGGGGGCTGCTTATGGCTACACCTTC

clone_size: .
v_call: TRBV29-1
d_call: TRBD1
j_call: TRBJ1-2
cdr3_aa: CSVEDRLGQGAYGYTF
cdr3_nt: TGCAGCGTTGAAGATCGTTTGGGACAGGGAGCCTATGGCTACACCTTC

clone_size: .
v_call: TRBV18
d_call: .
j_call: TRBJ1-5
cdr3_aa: CASSPPLGIGNQPQHF
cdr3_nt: TGTGCCAGCTCACCACCGCTGGGTATAGGCAATCAGCCCCAGCATTTT

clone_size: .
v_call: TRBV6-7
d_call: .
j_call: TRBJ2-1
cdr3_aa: CASSTQPGRRTYNEQFF
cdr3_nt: TGTGCCAGCAGTACCCAGCCGGGACGGAGGACCTACAATGAGCAGTTCTTC

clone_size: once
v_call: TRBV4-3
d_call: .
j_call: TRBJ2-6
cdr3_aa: CASSPGQRARSGANVLTF
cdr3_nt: TGCGCCAGCAGCCCCGGACAGAGAGCCCGCTCTGGGGCCAACGTCCTGACTTTC

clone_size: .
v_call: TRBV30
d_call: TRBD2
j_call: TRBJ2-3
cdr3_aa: CAWHFLGPPPTAGVGDTQYF
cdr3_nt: TGTGCCTGGCATTTCCTGGGTCCCCCCCCTACAGCGGGGGTTGGAGATACGCAGTATTTT

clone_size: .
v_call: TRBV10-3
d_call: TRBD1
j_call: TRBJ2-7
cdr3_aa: CASSWDREIYEQYF
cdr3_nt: TGTGCCAGCAGTTGGGACAGGGAGATCTACGAGCAGTACTTC

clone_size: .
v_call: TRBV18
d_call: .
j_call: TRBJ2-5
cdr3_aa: CASSPLEGQETQYF
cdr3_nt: TGTGCCAGCTCACCGCTCGAGGGTCAAGAGACCCAGTACTTC

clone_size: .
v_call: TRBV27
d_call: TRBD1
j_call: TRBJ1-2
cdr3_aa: CASTGQGNYGYTF
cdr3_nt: TGTGCCAGCACAGGACAGGGGAACTATGGCTACACCTTC

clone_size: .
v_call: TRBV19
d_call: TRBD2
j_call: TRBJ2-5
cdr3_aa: CASRLAGGQETQYF
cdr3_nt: TGTGCCAGTAGACTAGCGGGGGGCCAAGAGACCCAGTACTTC

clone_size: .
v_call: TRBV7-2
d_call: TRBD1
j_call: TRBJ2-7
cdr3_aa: CASSQTGLYEQYF
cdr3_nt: TGTGCCAGCAGCCAGACAGGGCTCTACGAGCAGTACTTC

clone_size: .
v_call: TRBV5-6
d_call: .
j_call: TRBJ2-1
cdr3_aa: CASSLDSVNEQFF
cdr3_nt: TGTGCCAGCAGCTTGGACTCGGTTAATGAGCAGTTCTTC

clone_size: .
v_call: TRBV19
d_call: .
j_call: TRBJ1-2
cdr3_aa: CASSILRNYGYTF
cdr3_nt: TGTGCCAGTAGTATACTACGTAACTATGGCTACACCTTC

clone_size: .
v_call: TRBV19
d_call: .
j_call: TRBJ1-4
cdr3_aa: CASGAGPREKLFF
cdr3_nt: TGTGCCAGTGGTGCGGGACCAAGGGAAAAACTGTTTTTT

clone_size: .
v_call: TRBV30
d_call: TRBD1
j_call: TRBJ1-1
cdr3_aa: CAWAGGVNTEAFF
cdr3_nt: TGTGCCTGGGCAGGGGGAGTGAACACTGAAGCTTTCTTT

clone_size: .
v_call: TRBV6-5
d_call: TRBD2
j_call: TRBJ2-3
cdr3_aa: CASSRLAGGEDTQYF
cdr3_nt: TGTGCCAGCAGCCGCCTAGCGGGGGGGGAGGATACGCAGTATTTT

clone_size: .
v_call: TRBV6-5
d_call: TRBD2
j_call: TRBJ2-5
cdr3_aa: CASSRALTGGETQYF
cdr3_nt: TGTGCCAGCAGCCGGGCTCTGACGGGGGGGGAGACCCAGTACTTC

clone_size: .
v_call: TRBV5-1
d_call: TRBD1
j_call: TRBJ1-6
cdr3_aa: CASSFGQGDSPLHF
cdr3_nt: TGCGCCAGCAGCTTTGGACAGGGTGATTCACCCCTCCACTTT

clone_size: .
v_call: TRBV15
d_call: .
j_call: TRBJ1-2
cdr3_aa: CATSRVEGGYTF
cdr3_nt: TGTGCCACCAGCAGAGTAGAAGGGGGGTACACCTTC

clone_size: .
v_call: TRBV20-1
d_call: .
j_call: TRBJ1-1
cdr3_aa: CSANGVEAFF
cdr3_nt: TGCAGTGCTAATGGGGTTGAAGCTTTCTTT

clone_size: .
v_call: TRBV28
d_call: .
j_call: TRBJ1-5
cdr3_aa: CASRTNTGSAPQHF
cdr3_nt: TGTGCCAGCAGAACAAACACGGGGTCTGCGCCCCAGCATTTT

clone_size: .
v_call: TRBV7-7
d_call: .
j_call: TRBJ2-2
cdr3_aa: CASSSQGPNTGELFF
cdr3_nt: TGTGCTAGCAGCTCCCAGGGGCCAAACACCGGGGAGCTGTTTTTT

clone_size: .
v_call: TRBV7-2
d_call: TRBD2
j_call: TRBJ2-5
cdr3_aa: CASSANSGGPRETQYF
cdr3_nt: TGTGCCAGCAGCGCTAATAGCGGGGGGCCTCGGGAGACCCAGTACTTC

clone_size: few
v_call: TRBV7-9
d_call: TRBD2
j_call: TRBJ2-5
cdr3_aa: CASSLSGTSGGETQYF
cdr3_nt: TGTGCCAGCAGCTTGTCAGGGACTAGCGGGGGAGAGACCCAGTACTTC

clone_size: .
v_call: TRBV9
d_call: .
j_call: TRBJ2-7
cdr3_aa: CASSVGMGAEQYF
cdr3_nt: TGTGCCAGCAGCGTAGGCATGGGGGCCGAGCAGTACTTC

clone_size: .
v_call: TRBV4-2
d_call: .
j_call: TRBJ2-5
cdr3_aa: CASRYAGNAQETQYF
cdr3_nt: TGTGCCAGCAGATACGCAGGGAATGCCCAAGAGACCCAGTACTTC

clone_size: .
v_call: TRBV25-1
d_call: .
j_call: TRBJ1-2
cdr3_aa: CASSSRWGGDGYTF
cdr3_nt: TGTGCCAGCAGTTCCCGGTGGGGAGGAGACGGCTACACCTTC

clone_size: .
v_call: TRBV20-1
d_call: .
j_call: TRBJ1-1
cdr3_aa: CSAANRERAFF
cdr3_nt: TGCAGTGCGGCTAACAGGGAGCGGGCTTTCTTT

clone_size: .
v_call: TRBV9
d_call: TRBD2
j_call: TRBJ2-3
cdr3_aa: CASSVGSGGREAQYF
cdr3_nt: TGTGCCAGCAGCGTAGGGAGCGGAGGGCGGGAGGCGCAGTATTTT

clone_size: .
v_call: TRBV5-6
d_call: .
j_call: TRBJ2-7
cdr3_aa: CASSFRTGGEQYF
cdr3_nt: TGTGCCAGCAGTTTTCGGACAGGAGGGGAGCAGTACTTC

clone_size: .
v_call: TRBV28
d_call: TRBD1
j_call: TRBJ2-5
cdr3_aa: CASSLLIDREETQYF
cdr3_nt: TGTGCCAGCAGTTTGTTGATCGACAGGGAAGAGACCCAGTACTTC

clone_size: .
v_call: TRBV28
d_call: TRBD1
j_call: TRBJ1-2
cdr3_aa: CASSPGTGWNYGYTF
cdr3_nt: TGTGCCAGCAGTCCCGGGACAGGGTGGAACTATGGCTACACCTTC

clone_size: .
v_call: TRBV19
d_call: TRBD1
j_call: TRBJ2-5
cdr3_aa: CASSPGGQETQYF
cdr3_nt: TGTGCCAGTAGTCCAGGGGGTCAAGAGACCCAGTACTTC

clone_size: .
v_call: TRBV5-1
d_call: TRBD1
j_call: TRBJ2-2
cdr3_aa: CASSPTLTGDTGELFF
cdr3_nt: TGCGCCAGCAGTCCTACTCTCACAGGGGACACCGGGGAGCTGTTTTTT

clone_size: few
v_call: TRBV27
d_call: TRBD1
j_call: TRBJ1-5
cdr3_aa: CASSLLTGQVKHF
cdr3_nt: TGTGCCAGCAGTTTGCTGACCGGACAGGTCAAGCATTTT

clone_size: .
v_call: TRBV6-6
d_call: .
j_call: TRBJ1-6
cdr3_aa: CASSSRDTQGSPLHF
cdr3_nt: TGTGCCAGCAGTTCCCGGGACACCCAAGGGTCACCCCTCCACTTT